This TCR beta chain originates from a study of brain T cells in children with intractable seizures. Study findings and constraints: Viral specificity was inferred only from CDR3 similarity; HCMV serostatus was unknown. Pre-surgery blood may have been undersampled, hiding some clones.

Trimming stripped 1 base from V and 11 bases from J, with 12 bases between. The CDR3 consists of 13 residues. The germline V gene encodes CDR1 MNHNS and CDR2 SASEGT. The data were produced by immunoSEQ multiplex PCR, yet TCRdb's version contains in-frame clones alone and is incomplete. The table includes 62,000 or so clones, more than 95% detected once. Concerning this clone itself: Its antigen is as yet unknown.

Only cases whose brain tissue showed the highest T cell transcript signatures were sequenced. At least one anti-epileptic drug was given before surgery. The chain joins TRBV6-1 to TRBJ2-1, with D uncertain. Sequenced here: peripheral blood, sampled at surgery. The receptor's source is a boy less than two years old with focal cortical dysplasia and intractable seizures. The CDR3 reads CASSEGTAVKQFF. The CDR3 DNA is TGTGCCAGCAGTGAAGGAACGGCGGTTAAGCAGTTCTTC.